The rows below give T cell receptor beta chains drawn from one sample of a study of T cell changes during pregnancy in multiple sclerosis. The data were produced by immunoSEQ multiplex PCR, yet TCRdb's version contains in-frame clones alone and is incomplete. In the table there are 65,000 to 75,000 clones, roughly 89% of which are singletons. The material sequenced was peripheral blood, taken after pregnancy. Source of these receptors: a female donor in good health, enrolled as a control in a pregnancy study. Each CDR3 is given with its conserved first and last residue. The order of the fields is clone size, D gene, V gene, J gene, CDR3 protein, CDR3 DNA. D genes are given only for firm matches. Some rows mark clone size as missing; the rest say once, few, many or name a class of expanded clone.

once	.	TRBV11-2	TRBJ2-1	CASSPPAVSYNEQFF	TGTGCCAGCAGCCCTCCAGCGGTCTCCTACAATGAGCAGTTCTTC
.	TRBD1	TRBV19	TRBJ2-1	CASSLDRGHEQFF	TGTGCCAGTAGTTTGGACAGGGGTCATGAGCAGTTCTTC
.	TRBD1	TRBV7-8	TRBJ2-6	CASSLGRGLPSGANVLTF	TGTGCCAGCAGCTTAGGCAGGGGGCTTCCCTCTGGGGCCAACGTCCTGACTTTC
.	TRBD2	TRBV12-5	TRBJ2-1	CASGPSGGAYNEQFF	TGTGCTAGTGGTCCTAGCGGGGGGGCCTACAATGAGCAGTTCTTC
.	TRBD1	TRBV6-1	TRBJ1-2	CASSVTGTVKEYGYTF	TGTGCCAGCAGTGTAACAGGGACAGTGAAGGAGTATGGCTACACCTTC
.	.	TRBV6-1	TRBJ1-1	CASSFSPGVEAFF	TGTGCCAGCAGTTTCTCCCCCGGGGTTGAAGCTTTCTTT
.	TRBD2	TRBV28	TRBJ2-1	CASSPGLAGYNEQFF	TGTGCCAGCAGCCCGGGACTAGCGGGGTACAATGAGCAGTTCTTC
.	.	TRBV29-1	TRBJ2-1	CSVASSFYNEQFF	TGCAGCGTTGCGTCTAGCTTCTACAATGAGCAGTTCTTC
once	TRBD2	TRBV5-1	TRBJ2-1	CASSLEPTSGGNEQFF	TGCGCCAGCAGCTTGGAGCCAACTAGCGGAGGGAATGAGCAGTTCTTC
.	TRBD2	TRBV7-3	TRBJ2-3	CASSSQTSGSPPDTQYF	TGTGCCAGCAGCTCCCAGACTAGCGGGAGTCCCCCAGATACGCAGTATTTT
.	TRBD1	TRBV28	TRBJ1-1	CASSLGQGASNTEAFF	TGTGCCAGCAGCCTCGGACAGGGGGCGAGTAACACTGAAGCTTTCTTT
.	.	TRBV27	TRBJ1-5	CASSPSHRELWGQPQHF	TGTGCCAGCAGTCCATCCCACAGGGAGTTATGGGGTCAGCCCCAGCATTTT
.	TRBD1	TRBV5-4	TRBJ2-2	CASSRGQVDTGELFF	TGTGCCAGCAGCCGAGGACAGGTTGATACCGGGGAGCTGTTTTTT
.	TRBD2	TRBV5-1	TRBJ2-3	CASNEAGGTYTQYF	TGCGCCAGCAACGAAGCGGGGGGGACTTATACGCAGTATTTT
.	.	TRBV27	TRBJ2-3	CASSFRDKDTQYF	TGTGCCAGCAGTTTCCGGGACAAAGATACGCAGTATTTT
.	.	TRBV28	TRBJ1-2	CASSPPGGSYGYTF	TGTGCCAGCAGCCCTCCCGGGGGTTCCTATGGCTACACCTTC
.	TRBD1	TRBV4-1	TRBJ1-2	CASSQEGQIYYGYTF	TGCGCCAGCAGCCAAGAGGGACAGATCTACTATGGCTACACCTTC
.	.	TRBV7-2	TRBJ2-7	CASSLEKGAIYEQYF	TGTGCCAGCAGCTTAGAGAAAGGGGCCATCTACGAGCAGTACTTC
.	.	TRBV28	TRBJ2-2	CASSNDGTSNTGELFF	TGTGCCAGCAGTAATGACGGGACATCGAACACCGGGGAGCTGTTTTTT
.	.	TRBV27	TRBJ1-1	CASSLLGTNTEAFF	TGTGCCAGCAGTTTATTGGGGACAAACACTGAAGCTTTCTTT
.	.	TRBV27	TRBJ1-5	CANPGQLNQPQHF	TGTGCCAACCCGGGACAACTCAATCAGCCCCAGCATTTT
.	.	TRBV5-1	TRBJ1-2	CASSSNREIAGYTF	TGCGCCAGCAGCTCGAACAGGGAAATCGCCGGCTACACCTTC
once	.	TRBV15	TRBJ1-1	CATSRGDSGSSEAFF	TGTGCCACCAGCAGAGGGGATAGTGGGAGCTCTGAAGCTTTCTTT
.	.	TRBV5-1	TRBJ2-2	CASSLELATGELFF	TGCGCCAGCAGCTTGGAACTAGCCACCGGGGAGCTGTTTTTT
.	TRBD1	TRBV28	TRBJ1-2	CASRPGGQGLDYGYTF	TGTGCCAGCAGACCGGGGGGACAGGGGCTTGACTATGGCTACACCTTC
.	TRBD1	TRBV7-9	TRBJ2-3	CASSLQGQGTDTQYF	TGTGCCAGCAGCTTACAGGGACAGGGGACAGATACGCAGTATTTT
once	.	TRBV7-9	TRBJ2-7	CASSLAGSYEQYF	TGTGCCAGCAGCCTGGCGGGCTCCTACGAGCAGTACTTC
few	.	TRBV7-2	TRBJ1-6	CASSLASSYSPLHF	TGTGCCAGCAGCTTAGCCTCCAGTTATTCACCCCTCCACTTT
.	.	TRBV9	TRBJ2-3	CASSVVSGATQYF	TGTGCCAGCAGCGTAGTGTCAGGGGCTACGCAGTATTTT
.	TRBD1	TRBV28	TRBJ1-4	CASSSKGQGARGTNEKLFF	TGTGCCAGCAGTTCAAAAGGACAGGGGGCGAGGGGGACTAATGAAAAACTGTTTTTT
.	TRBD1	TRBV28	TRBJ2-7	CASSSPGQSSYEQYF	TGTGCCAGCAGCTCCCCGGGACAGAGCTCCTACGAGCAGTACTTC
.	.	TRBV4-3	TRBJ2-5	CASSQRHRETQYF	TGCGCCAGCAGCCAACGACACCGGGAGACCCAGTACTTC
.	.	TRBV7-9	TRBJ1-1	CASSPTDTLNTEAFF	TGTGCCAGCAGCCCGACAGATACCTTGAACACTGAAGCTTTCTTT
.	TRBD2	TRBV4-2	TRBJ2-3	CASSLLTSGGATDTQYF	TGTGCCAGCAGCCTGCTGACTAGCGGGGGGGCCACAGATACGCAGTATTTT
.	.	TRBV5-1	TRBJ2-2	CASTGGTGELFF	TGCGCCTCCACCGGCGGCACCGGGGAGCTGTTTTTT
.	TRBD2	TRBV6-1	TRBJ2-1	CASSVGGGSYNEQFF	TGTGCCAGCAGTGTTGGCGGGGGCTCCTACAATGAGCAGTTCTTC
few	.	TRBV20-1	TRBJ1-1	CSARRGEAFF	TGCAGTGCTAGGAGGGGGGAAGCTTTCTTT
.	.	TRBV4-1	TRBJ1-5	CASSQPGGPGSNQPQHF	TGCGCCAGCAGCCAACCGGGGGGTCCCGGCAGCAATCAGCCCCAGCATTTT
.	.	TRBV19	TRBJ2-1	CASSIGLVDNEQFF	TGTGCCAGTAGTATAGGACTAGTGGACAATGAGCAGTTCTTC
.	TRBD1	TRBV10-3	TRBJ1-2	CAISEPGQDNYGYTF	TGTGCCATCAGTGAGCCGGGACAGGATAACTATGGCTACACCTTC
.	.	TRBV19	TRBJ2-3	CASGRGRDTQYF	TGTGCCAGTGGTCGGGGTCGGGATACGCAGTATTTT
.	TRBD1	TRBV6-6	TRBJ1-5	CASSFPGTGHNQPQHF	TGTGCCAGCAGTTTTCCCGGGACAGGGCACAATCAGCCCCAGCATTTT
.	.	TRBV7-8	TRBJ2-3	CASSSDSPFGTDTQYF	TGTGCCAGCAGCTCCGACTCACCCTTTGGCACAGATACGCAGTATTTT
.	.	TRBV29-1	TRBJ1-1	CSADGGTEAFF	TGCAGCGCCGACGGAGGAACTGAAGCTTTCTTT
.	TRBD2	TRBV5-1	TRBJ2-2	CASSPPGLAGVGGELFF	TGCGCCAGCAGCCCCCCCGGACTAGCGGGAGTGGGCGGGGAGCTGTTTTTT
.	.	TRBV7-8	TRBJ2-1	CASSLGLAFGNEQFF	TGTGCCAGCAGCTTAGGTCTAGCGTTTGGAAATGAGCAGTTCTTC
.	TRBD2	TRBV19	TRBJ2-3	CASSIDLTAGGAYTQYF	TGTGCCAGTAGTATAGATCTAACAGCGGGAGGTGCTTATACGCAGTATTTT
.	.	TRBV4-1	TRBJ2-1	CASSQGGTQNNEQFF	TGCGCCAGCAGCCAAGGCGGGACCCAAAACAATGAGCAGTTCTTC
.	TRBD2	TRBV7-2	TRBJ2-3	CASSLHGTTTDTQYF	TGTGCCAGCAGCTTACATGGGACTACCACAGATACGCAGTATTTT
.	.	TRBV25-1	TRBJ1-1	CASSEGGSNTEAFF	TGTGCCAGCAGTGAAGGGGGGAGCAACACTGAAGCTTTCTTT
.	.	TRBV2	TRBJ1-3	CASETADRNTIYF	TGTGCCAGCGAGACAGCCGATAGAAACACCATATATTTT